This T cell receptor (beta chain) is drawn from a study of blood T cell repertoires in COVID-19. Study as a whole: There were acute and convalescent COVID-19 samples, and they came from the United States, Italy and Spain. From T cells, B-cell-depleted T cells, or PBMCs came the material, which was cDNA or gDNA.

Per the authors' pipeline: Estimation of nucleated cell counts relied on the amplification of reference gene primers. The table came from immunoSEQ multiplex PCR; TCRdb's copy has only in-frame clones and leaves some out. V and J calls and clone size come straight from that table; D and trimming were deduced from the DNA. The sample lists tens of thousands of clones; around 69% were seen once. CDR1 is ENHRY, CDR2 SYGVKD, per germline. V lost 6 bases and J lost 0, with 12 bases in between. The length of the CDR3 is 14 residues. Sequencing was carried out using peripheral blood. This rearrangement joins TRBV10-3 to TRBJ2-7; D is possibly TRBD1 (6 bases). The TCR was taken from a man aged 70-80 years with active or convalescent COVID-19. CDR3 region: CAISRGQDSYEQYF. The CDR3 nucleotides read TGTGCCATCAGCCGGGGACAAGACTCCTACGAGCAGTACTTC.